Each of the 26 T cell receptor beta chains below was sequenced from the same sample in a study of shared clonotypes between healthy human individuals. The table came from immunoSEQ multiplex PCR; TCRdb's copy has only in-frame clones and leaves some out. The sample consists of nearly 1 million clones, 76% of them appearing once. Sequencing input: memory CD4+ T cells sorted from blood. As to subset: CD45RA-negative fraction. All receptors come from a man between 18 and 35 years old in good health.

This chain connects TRBV28 to TRBJ1-6; D perhaps matches TRBD1 (5 bases). The ends were cut back, 3 bases at V and 8 bases at J, with 20 bases in the middle. The CDR3 sequence is 17 residues long. Per the germline V gene, CDR1 is MDHEN and CDR2 is SYDVKM. The CDR3 loop is CASSFALGAEFYSPLHF. The CDR3 nucleotides are TGTGCCAGCAGTTTTGCTCTCGGGGCAGAATTTTATTCACCCCTCCACTTT.

The J gene is TRBJ2-7, the V gene TRBV15; no clear D. The germline V gene encodes CDR1 LNHNV and CDR2 YYDKDF (reference sequence). The CDR3 loop spans 13 amino acids. Trimming pared 3 bases from V and 6 bases from J, leaving 12 bases between. CDR3 amino acids: CATSRSSFGEQYF. In nucleotides, the CDR3 is TGTGCCACCAGCAGGTCCAGCTTCGGCGAGCAGTACTTC.

The V call is TRBV27, the J call TRBJ1-1; tentative D call: TRBD1 (5 bases). Germline CDR1 and CDR2: MNHEY and SMNVEV (reference sequence). The CDR3 covers 16 residues. The germline V and J ends were trimmed by 5 bases and 2 bases, with 18 bases remaining between them. The CDR3 sequence: CASSPGRGMGNTEAFF. CDR3 nucleotides: TGTGCCAGCAGTCCCGGGAGGGGAATGGGAAACACTGAAGCTTTCTTT.

Notes on this clone: This CDR3 is also generated by other DNA sequences in the sample. The J gene is TRBJ2-3, the V gene TRBV5-1, with D tentatively TRBD2 (5 bases). This CDR3 contains 15 residues. Germline V CDR1 and CDR2: SGHRS, YFSETQ. V lost 0 bases to trimming and J lost 0 bases, with 8 bases between them. CDR3 DNA: TGCGCCAGCAGCTTGGATGGCGGGAGCACAGATACGCAGTATTTT. Amino acid sequence: CASSLDGGSTDTQYF.

V and J are TRBV27 and TRBJ2-2; 8 bases match TRBD1. This CDR3 comprises 15 residues. The germline CDR1 and CDR2 sequences are MNHEY and SMNVEV (reference sequence). The V gene end was trimmed by 7 bases and the J gene end by 1 base; junction bases not matched to a gene: 5. CDR3 sequence (DNA): TGTGCCAGCACCCCTGGGACAGGGAACACCGGGGAGCTGTTTTTT. Protein product: CASTPGTGNTGELFF.

This clone appeared a few times. The chain uses TRBV7-9 and TRBJ2-1, with D unresolved. Germline values: CDR1 SEHNR, CDR2 FQNEAQ (reference sequence). The CDR3 runs 12 residues. V shed 1 base and J shed 8 bases, with 6 bases lying between them. As DNA, the CDR3 is TGTGCCAGCAGCTTAGAATCCGATGAGCAGTTCTTC. Its translation: CASSLESDEQFF.

The rearrangement uses TRBV28 and TRBJ2-7; perhaps TRBD1 as D (7 bases). The CDR3 spans 13 residues. The V end lost 5 bases, the J end lost 6 bases, and 14 bases lay between the germline ends. Looked up from germline, CDR1 is MDHEN and CDR2 is SYDVKM. The CDR3 reads CASSGGTVPEQYF. The CDR3 nucleotides read TGTGCCAGCAGTGGAGGGACAGTCCCCGAGCAGTACTTC.

This CDR3 reads CASGLSGGKGTDTQYF. In DNA form, the CDR3 reads TGTGCTAGTGGCCTATCGGGGGGAAAGGGCACAGATACGCAGTATTTT. The genes are TRBV12-5 and TRBJ2-3, with 7 bases identical to TRBD2. Germline V lookup: CDR1 LGHNT, CDR2 FRNRAP. This CDR3 has 16 residues. Trimming cost V 6 bases and J 1 base; bases outside gene matches: 10. Combining the CDR3 with reference TRBV12-5 and TRBJ2-3 gives the whole variable domain DARVTQTPRHKVTEMGQEVTMRCQPILGHNTVFWYRQTMMQGLELLAYFRNRAPLDDSGMPKDRFSAEMPDATLATLKIQPSEPRDSAVYFCASGLSGGKGTDTQYFGPGTRLTVL.

The V gene is TRBV11-3, the J gene TRBJ2-1, with 9 bases identical to TRBD2. This CDR3 has 16 residues. Germline V gene data show CDR1 as SGHNT and CDR2 as YENEEA. V lost 1 base and J lost 9; bases outside the gene matches: 10. This CDR3 is CASSLGLAETYREQFF. The CDR3 DNA sequence: TGTGCCAGCAGCTTAGGACTAGCGGAGACATACCGTGAGCAGTTCTTC.

The V gene is TRBV6-1, the J gene TRBJ1-5, with a weak D call TRBD1 (5 bases). CDR1 is MNHNS and CDR2 is SASEGT in the germline V gene. The CDR3 is made up of 15 amino acids. Trimming shortened V by 4 bases and J by 7 bases, and 17 bases separated the two germline ends. The CDR3 protein is CASSGTGLASQPQHF. The CDR3 bases are TGTGCCAGCAGTGGAACAGGACTTGCGAGCCAGCCCCAGCATTTT.

The chain couples TRBV30 to TRBJ2-7; the D is unclear. The CDR3 spans 15 residues. Germline V gives CDR1 GTSNPN, CDR2 SVGIG (reference sequence). V dropped 0 bases and J dropped 2 bases, with 14 bases sitting between them. The CDR3 nucleotides read TGTGCCTGGAGTGTACAGAGTTTGGGGACCTACGAGCAGTACTTC. Its translation is CAWSVQSLGTYEQYF.

The sample holds a few counts of this clone. A single base separates this from a much larger clone, so it may be a read error. J is TRBJ1-2 and V is TRBV2; 9 bases fit TRBD1. The CDR3 contains 14 residues. The V gene end was trimmed by 4 bases and the J gene end by 2 bases; junction bases not matched to a gene: 2. Per germline, CDR1 SNHLY and CDR2 FYNNEI. The CDR3 nucleotides read TGTGCCAGCAGTGCCGGGACAGGGAACTATGGCTACACCTTC. Encoded protein: CASSAGTGNYGYTF. The full variable domain, its missing parts supplied by reference TRBV2 and TRBJ1-2, is EPEVTQTPSHQVTQMGQEVILRCVPISNHLYFYWYRQILGQKVEFLVSFYNNEISEKSEIFDDQFSVERPDGSNFTLKIRSTKLEDSAMYFCASSAGTGNYGYTFGSGTRLTVV.

Written as DNA, the CDR3 is TGTGCCATCAGTGCGGCGGGAGGATCCTACAATGAGCAGTTCTTC. Translating gives CAISAAGGSYNEQFF. The V and J genes are TRBV10-3 and TRBJ2-1, with 8 positions matching TRBD2. The germline CDR1 and CDR2 sequences are ENHRY and SYGVKD. V lost 4 bases, J lost 1 base, and 3 bases stayed unmatched. The CDR3 consists of 15 residues.

This chain connects TRBV18 to TRBJ2-5; no firm D call. The CDR3 totals 11 residues. Germline CDR1 KGHSH, CDR2 LQKENI. Trimming removed 6 bases at V and 5 bases at J, with 7 bases between. CDR3 region: CASSDGETQYF. The CDR3 nucleotides read TGTGCCAGCTCTGACGGGGAGACCCAGTACTTC.

This clone was detected only once. This chain connects TRBV13 to TRBJ2-2, with 7 bases identical to TRBD1. This CDR3 comprises 13 residues. Per the germline V gene, CDR1 is PRHDT and CDR2 is FYEKMQ (reference sequence). The V and J ends lost 7 bases and 4 bases, in that order; junction bases with no gene match: 3. CDR3 DNA: TGTGCCAGCACCCCAGGGGGCACCGGGGAGCTGTTTTTT. Protein: CASTPGGTGELFF. The whole variable domain, remainder taken from reference TRBV13 and TRBJ2-2, is AAGVIQSPRHLIKEKRETATLKCYPIPRHDTVYWYQQGPGQDPQFLISFYEKMQSDKGSIPDRFSAQQFSDYHSELNMSSLELGDSALYFCASTPGGTGELFFGEGSRLTVL.

The rearrangement uses TRBV2 and TRBJ1-4; D uncertain. The CDR3 totals 14 residues. Germline assignment: CDR1 SNHLY and CDR2 FYNNEI. V dropped 4 bases and J dropped 8 bases, with 14 bases sitting between them. CDR3 loop: CASSATVIVEKLFF. In DNA form, the CDR3 reads TGTGCCAGCAGTGCCACGGTGATTGTGGAAAAACTGTTTTTT.

The chain links TRBV4-1 to TRBJ2-2; tentatively, D is TRBD1 (6 bases). CDR3 length: 17 residues. The V gene's germline CDR1 is MGHRA and CDR2 YSYEKL. V lost 1 base and J lost 0, with 12 bases in between. Written as DNA, the CDR3 is TGCGCCAGCAGCCAAGTCCCAGGGGTCGCGAACACCGGGGAGCTGTTTTTT. This translates into CASSQVPGVANTGELFF.

In this sample, this clone turned up a few times. The rearrangement joins TRBV28 to TRBJ1-2; 9 bases fit TRBD1. The CDR3 is 14 residues long. Per germline, CDR1 MDHEN and CDR2 SYDVKM. V shed 7 bases, J shed 2 bases, and the junction held 5 bases outside the gene matches. CDR3 residues: CASKKTGGNYGYTF. CDR3 nucleotide sequence: TGTGCCAGCAAGAAGACAGGGGGAAACTATGGCTACACCTTC.

The chain joins TRBV19 to TRBJ1-3; D is ambiguous. The germline V gene encodes CDR1 LNHDA and CDR2 SQIVND (reference sequence). The CDR3 is 13 residues long. Trimming cost V 6 bases and J 3 bases, with 9 bases left between them. The DNA of the CDR3 is TGTGCCAGTAGCCACCTGGATGGAAACACCATATATTTT. Amino acid sequence: CASSHLDGNTIYF.

This clone has more than one count but fewer than ten. This chain joins TRBV2 and TRBJ2-3; unclear D gene. Trimming stripped 7 bases from V and 2 bases from J, with 10 bases between. The CDR3 extends over 13 amino acids. In germline, CDR1 is SNHLY, CDR2 FYNNEI. The CDR3 coding sequence is TGTGCCAGCAAGGAAAGGGTCACAGATACGCAGTATTTT. Translated: CASKERVTDTQYF.

The chain employs TRBV9 and TRBJ2-2, with D unclear. Germline V gene data show CDR1 as SGDLS and CDR2 as YYNGEE. The CDR3 contains 15 residues. The germline V and J ends were trimmed by 0 bases and 1 base, with 7 bases remaining between them. CDR3 DNA: TGTGCCAGCAGCGTAGCTACAGTGAACACCGGGGAGCTGTTTTTT. Translation: CASSVATVNTGELFF.

This clone was seen more than once but under ten times. In DNA, the CDR3 is TGTGCCAGCAGCCAAGACGGCAGGGAGGGTCAGCCCCAGCATTTT. Its protein product is CASSQDGREGQPQHF. V is TRBV16 and J is TRBJ1-5; TRBD1 is a possible D gene (5 bases). The V gene's germline CDR1 is KGHSY and CDR2 FQNENV. V lost 2 bases, J lost 6 bases, and 14 bases lay in between. This CDR3 region has 15 residues.

The chain is built from TRBV5-1 and TRBJ1-1; 10 nucleotides line up with TRBD1. Germline V gene data show CDR1 as SGHRS and CDR2 as YFSETQ. J was trimmed by 4 bases and V by 7 bases; bases with no gene match: 4. This CDR3 is built from 13 residues. CDR3 region: CASRGQGGTEAFF. The DNA of the CDR3 is TGCGCCAGCCGCGGACAGGGGGGCACTGAAGCTTTCTTT. Using reference TRBV5-1 and TRBJ1-1 for the parts outside the CDR3, the full variable domain is KAGVTQTPRYLIKTRGQQVTLSCSPISGHRSVSWYQQTPGQGLQFLFEYFSETQRNKGNFPGRFSGRQFSNSRSEMNVSTLELGDSALYLCASRGQGGTEAFFGQGTRLTVV.

The CDR3 coding sequence is TGCGCCAGCAGCTTACTAGGGCTCAGCACAGATACGCAGTATTTT. The encoded protein is CASSLLGLSTDTQYF. This chain uses TRBV4-1 with TRBJ2-3; perhaps TRBD2 as D (5 bases). CDR3 size: 15 residues. Germline CDR1 MGHRA, CDR2 YSYEKL. V was shortened by 5 bases and J by 0 bases, with 12 bases between the two germline ends.

This chain connects TRBV30 to TRBJ2-2, with TRBD1 as a possible D gene (5 bases). The CDR3 contains 14 residues. Germline V gene sequence: CDR1 GTSNPN, CDR2 SVGIG (reference sequence). V lost 1 base to trimming and J lost 4 bases, with 10 bases between them. CDR3 sequence (DNA): TGTGCCTGGAGTGGACAGAAAATCACCGGGGAGCTGTTTTTT. This translates into CAWSGQKITGELFF.

The rearrangement links TRBV28 to TRBJ1-5; no definite D call. The CDR3 is 14 amino acids. V shed 4 bases and J shed 3 bases, with 10 bases lying between them. The V gene's germline CDR1 is MDHEN and CDR2 SYDVKM. The CDR3 region is CASSSWRDNQPQHF. DNA for the CDR3: TGTGCCAGCAGTTCGTGGAGGGACAATCAGCCCCAGCATTTT.